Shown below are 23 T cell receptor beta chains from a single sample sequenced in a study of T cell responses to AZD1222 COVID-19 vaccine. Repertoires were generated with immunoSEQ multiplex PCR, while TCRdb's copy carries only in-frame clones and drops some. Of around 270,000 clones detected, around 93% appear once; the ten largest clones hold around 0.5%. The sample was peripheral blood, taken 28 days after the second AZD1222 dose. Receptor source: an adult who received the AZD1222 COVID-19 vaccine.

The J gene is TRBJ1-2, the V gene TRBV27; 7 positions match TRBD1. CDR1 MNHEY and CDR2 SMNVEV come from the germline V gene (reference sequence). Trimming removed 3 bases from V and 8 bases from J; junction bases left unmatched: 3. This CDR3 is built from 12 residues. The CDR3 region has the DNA TGTGCCAGCAGTTTGAAAGGGGGCGGCTACACCTTC. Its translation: CASSLKGGGYTF.

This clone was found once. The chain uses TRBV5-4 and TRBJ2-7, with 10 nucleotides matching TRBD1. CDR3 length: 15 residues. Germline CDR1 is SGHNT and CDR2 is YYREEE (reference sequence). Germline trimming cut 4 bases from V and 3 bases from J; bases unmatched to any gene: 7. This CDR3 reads CASSLRDRGDYEQYF. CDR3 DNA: TGTGCCAGCAGCCTGAGGGACAGGGGTGACTACGAGCAGTACTTC.

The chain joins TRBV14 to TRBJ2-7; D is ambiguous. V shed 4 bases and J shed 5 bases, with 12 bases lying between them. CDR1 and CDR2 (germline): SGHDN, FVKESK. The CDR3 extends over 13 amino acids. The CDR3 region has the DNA TGTGCCAGCAGCCCATCGCTGTGGGACGAGCAGTACTTC. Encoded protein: CASSPSLWDEQYF. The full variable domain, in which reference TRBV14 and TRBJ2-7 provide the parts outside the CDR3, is EAGVTQFPSHSVIEKGQTVTLRCDPISGHDNLYWYRRVMGKEIKFLLHFVKESKQDESGMPNNRFLAERTGGTYSTLKVQPAELEDSGVYFCASSPSLWDEQYFGPGTRLTVT.

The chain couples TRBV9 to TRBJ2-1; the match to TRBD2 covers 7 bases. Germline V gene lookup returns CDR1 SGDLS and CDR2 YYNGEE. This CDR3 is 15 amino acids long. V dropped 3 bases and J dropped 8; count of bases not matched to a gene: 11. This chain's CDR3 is CASSASSGKLYEQFF. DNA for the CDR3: TGTGCCAGCAGCGCCTCTAGCGGAAAGCTCTATGAGCAGTTCTTC. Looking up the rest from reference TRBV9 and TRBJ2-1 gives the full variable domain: DSGVTQTPKHLITATGQRVTLRCSPRSGDLSVYWYQQSLDQGLQFLIQYYNGEERAKGNILERFSAQQFPDLHSELNLSSLELGDSALYFCASSASSGKLYEQFFGPGTRLTVL.

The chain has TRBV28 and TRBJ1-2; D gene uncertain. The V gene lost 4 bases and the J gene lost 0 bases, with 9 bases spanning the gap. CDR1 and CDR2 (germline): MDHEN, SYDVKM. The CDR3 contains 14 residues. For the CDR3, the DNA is TGTGCCAGCAGTTCCCCTAGGACTAACTATGGCTACACCTTC. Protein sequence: CASSSPRTNYGYTF.

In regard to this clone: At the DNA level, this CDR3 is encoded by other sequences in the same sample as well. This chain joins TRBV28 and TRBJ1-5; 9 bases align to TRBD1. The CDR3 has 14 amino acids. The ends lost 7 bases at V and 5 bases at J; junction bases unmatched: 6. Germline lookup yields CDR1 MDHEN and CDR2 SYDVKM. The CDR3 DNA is TGTGCCAGCACCCCGGGACAGGGCTATCAGCCCCAGCATTTT. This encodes CASTPGQGYQPQHF.

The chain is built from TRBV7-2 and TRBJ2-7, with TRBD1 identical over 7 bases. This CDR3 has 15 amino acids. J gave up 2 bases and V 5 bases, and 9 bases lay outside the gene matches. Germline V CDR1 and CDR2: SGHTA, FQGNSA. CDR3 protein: CASSPRGHLAYEQYF. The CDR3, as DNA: TGTGCCAGCAGCCCGAGGGGGCATCTAGCCTACGAGCAGTACTTC.

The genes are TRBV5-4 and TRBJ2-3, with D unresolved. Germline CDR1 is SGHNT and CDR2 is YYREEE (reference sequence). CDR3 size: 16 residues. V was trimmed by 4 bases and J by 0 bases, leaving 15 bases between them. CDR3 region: CASSPHRALSTDTQYF. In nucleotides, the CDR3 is TGTGCCAGCAGCCCCCACAGAGCGCTTAGCACAGATACGCAGTATTTT.

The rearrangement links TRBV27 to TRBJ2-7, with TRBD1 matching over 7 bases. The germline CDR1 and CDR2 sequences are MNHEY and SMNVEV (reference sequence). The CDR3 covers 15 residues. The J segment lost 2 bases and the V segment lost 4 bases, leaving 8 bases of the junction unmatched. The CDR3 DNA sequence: TGTGCCAGCAGTTCAGGCCCGGGACAGCCCTACGAGCAGTACTTC. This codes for CASSSGPGQPYEQYF.

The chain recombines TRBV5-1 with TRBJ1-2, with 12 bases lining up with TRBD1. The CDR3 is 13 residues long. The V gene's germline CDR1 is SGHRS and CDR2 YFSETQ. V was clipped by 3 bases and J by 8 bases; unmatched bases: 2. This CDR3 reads CASSWGQGAGYTF. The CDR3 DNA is TGCGCCAGCAGCTGGGGACAGGGGGCCGGCTACACCTTC.

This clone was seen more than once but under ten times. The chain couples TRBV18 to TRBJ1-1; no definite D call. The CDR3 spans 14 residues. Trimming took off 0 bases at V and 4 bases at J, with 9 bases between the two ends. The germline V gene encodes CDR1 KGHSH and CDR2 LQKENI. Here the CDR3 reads CASSPPGRSTEAFF. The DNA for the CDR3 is TGTGCCAGCTCACCACCGGGCAGGTCCACTGAAGCTTTCTTT.

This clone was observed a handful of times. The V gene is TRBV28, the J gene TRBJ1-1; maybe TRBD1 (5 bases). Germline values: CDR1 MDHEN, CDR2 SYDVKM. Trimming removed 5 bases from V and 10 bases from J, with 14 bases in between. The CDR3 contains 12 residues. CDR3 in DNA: TGTGCCAGCAGTGGATTTACGGGGGGAGCTTTCTTT. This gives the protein CASSGFTGGAFF.

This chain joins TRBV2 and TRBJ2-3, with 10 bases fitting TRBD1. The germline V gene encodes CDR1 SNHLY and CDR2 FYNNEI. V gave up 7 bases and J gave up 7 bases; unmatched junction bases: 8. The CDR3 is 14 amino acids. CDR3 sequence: CASIRTGGQNTQYF. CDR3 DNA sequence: TGTGCCAGCATAAGGACAGGGGGACAGAATACGCAGTATTTT.

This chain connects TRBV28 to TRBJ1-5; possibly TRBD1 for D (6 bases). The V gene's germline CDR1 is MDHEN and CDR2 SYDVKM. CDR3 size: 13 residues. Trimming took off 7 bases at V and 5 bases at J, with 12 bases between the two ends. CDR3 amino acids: CASKGGNDQPQHF. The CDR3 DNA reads TGTGCCAGCAAGGGGGGGAATGATCAGCCCCAGCATTTT.

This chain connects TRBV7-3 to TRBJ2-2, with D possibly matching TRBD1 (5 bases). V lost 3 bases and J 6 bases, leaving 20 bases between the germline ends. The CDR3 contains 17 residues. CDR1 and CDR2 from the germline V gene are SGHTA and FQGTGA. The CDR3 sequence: CASSFPGVGRSAGELFF. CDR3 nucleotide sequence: TGTGCCAGCAGCTTCCCGGGCGTGGGGCGGTCGGCCGGGGAGCTGTTTTTT.

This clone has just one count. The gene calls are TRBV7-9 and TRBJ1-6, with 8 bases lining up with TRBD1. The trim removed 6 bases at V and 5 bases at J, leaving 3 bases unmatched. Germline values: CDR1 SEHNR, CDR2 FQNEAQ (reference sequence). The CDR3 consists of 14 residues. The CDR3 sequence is CASRHRGDNSPLHF. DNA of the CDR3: TGTGCCAGCAGGCACAGGGGGGATAATTCACCCCTCCACTTT.

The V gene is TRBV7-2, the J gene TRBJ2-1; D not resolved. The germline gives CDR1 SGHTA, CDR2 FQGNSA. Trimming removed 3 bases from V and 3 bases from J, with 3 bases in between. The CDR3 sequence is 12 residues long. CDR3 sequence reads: CASSFLYNEQFF. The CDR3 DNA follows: TGTGCCAGCAGCTTTCTCTACAATGAGCAGTTCTTC.

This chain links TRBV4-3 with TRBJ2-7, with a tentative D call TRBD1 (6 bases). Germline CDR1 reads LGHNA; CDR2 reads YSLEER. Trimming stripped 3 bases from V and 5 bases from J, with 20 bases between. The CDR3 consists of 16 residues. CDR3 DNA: TGCGCCAGCAGCCAGTCGTTGGGACACCGACTCCACGAGCAGTACTTC. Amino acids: CASSQSLGHRLHEQYF.

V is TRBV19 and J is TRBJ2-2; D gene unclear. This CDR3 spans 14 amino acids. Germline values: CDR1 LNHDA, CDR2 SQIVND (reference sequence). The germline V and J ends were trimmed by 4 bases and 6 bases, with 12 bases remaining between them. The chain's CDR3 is CASSRDLGAGELFF. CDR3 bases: TGTGCCAGTAGTAGGGATCTTGGGGCCGGGGAGCTGTTTTTT.

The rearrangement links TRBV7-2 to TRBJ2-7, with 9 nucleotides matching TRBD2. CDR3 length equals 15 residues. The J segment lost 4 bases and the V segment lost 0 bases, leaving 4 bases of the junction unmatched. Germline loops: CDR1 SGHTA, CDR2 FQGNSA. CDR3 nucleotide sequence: TGTGCCAGCAGCTTAGCTTCTAGCGGGATTTACGAGCAGTACTTC. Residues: CASSLASSGIYEQYF. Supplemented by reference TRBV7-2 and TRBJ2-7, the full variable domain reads GAGVSQSPSNKVTEKGKDVELRCDPISGHTALYWYRQSLGQGLEFLIYFQGNSAPDKSGLPSDRFSAERTGGSVSTLTIQRTQQEDSAVYLCASSLASSGIYEQYFGPGTRLTVT.

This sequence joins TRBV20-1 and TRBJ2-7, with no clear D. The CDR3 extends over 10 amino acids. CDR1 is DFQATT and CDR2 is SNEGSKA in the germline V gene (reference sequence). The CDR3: CSSQPYEQYF. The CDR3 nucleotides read TGCAGCTCCCAGCCCTACGAGCAGTACTTC.

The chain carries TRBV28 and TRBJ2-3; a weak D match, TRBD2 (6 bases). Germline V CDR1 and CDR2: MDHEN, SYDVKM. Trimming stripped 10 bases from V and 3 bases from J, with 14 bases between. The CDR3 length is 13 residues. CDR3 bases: TGTGCCACAGGGCGGGGCGGTACAGATACGCAGTATTTT. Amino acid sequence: CATGRGGTDTQYF.

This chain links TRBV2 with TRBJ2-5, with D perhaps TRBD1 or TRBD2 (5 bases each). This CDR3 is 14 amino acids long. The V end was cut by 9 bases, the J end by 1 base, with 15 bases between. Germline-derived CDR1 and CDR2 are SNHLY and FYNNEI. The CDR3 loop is CASTRGTPQETQYF. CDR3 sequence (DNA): TGTGCCAGTACTAGGGGTACCCCCCAAGAGACCCAGTACTTC.